The next 19 T cell receptor beta chains were all read from a single sample in a study of blood T cell repertoires in COVID-19. Method: immunoSEQ multiplex PCR; TCRdb's copy keeps in-frame clones and lacks some. This table holds approximately 50,000 clones, roughly 85% found once. Material for sequencing was peripheral blood. These receptors originate from a man aged 65 to 79 with acute or convalescent COVID-19.

The CDR3, as DNA: TGCGCCAGCAGCTTGTTCAATAGCGGGGGCCTTTATAGCACAGATACGCAGTATTTT. Its translation: CASSLFNSGGLYSTDTQYF. The chain has TRBV5-1 and TRBJ2-3; TRBD2 matches 9 bases. J gave up 0 bases and V 1 base, and 12 bases lay outside the gene matches. The length of the CDR3 is 19 residues. Germline V gene lookup returns CDR1 SGHRS and CDR2 YFSETQ.

The chain uses TRBV6-5 and TRBJ2-2; 7 positions agree with TRBD2. Germline V CDR1 and CDR2: MNHEY, SVGAGI. The J segment lost 0 bases and the V segment lost 7 bases, leaving 5 bases of the junction unmatched. The length of the CDR3 is 15 residues. The CDR3 DNA follows: TGTGCCAGCAACCTTCTAGCGGCGAACACCGGGGAGCTGTTTTTT. It is translated as CASNLLAANTGELFF.

This rearrangement joins TRBV9 to TRBJ2-1; D possibly corresponds to TRBD2 (6 bases). This CDR3 region has 16 residues. Germline-derived CDR1 and CDR2 are SGDLS and YYNGEE. The V gene lost 3 bases and the J gene lost 7 bases, with 20 bases spanning the gap. The CDR3: CASSARLEGWGNEQFF. The CDR3 DNA reads TGTGCCAGCAGCGCCCGTTTGGAGGGGTGGGGGAATGAGCAGTTCTTC.

V usage is TRBV6-1 and J usage is TRBJ1-6; TRBD1 might be the D (5 bases). The germline V gene has CDR1 MNHNS and CDR2 SASEGT. V dropped 0 bases and J dropped 7 bases, with 10 bases sitting between them. This CDR3 comprises 15 residues. CDR3 DNA: TGTGCCAGCAGTGAAGCCCGGGGGAGGAATTCACCCCTCCACTTT. The encoded protein is CASSEARGRNSPLHF.

This clone occurred a few times. The rearrangement uses TRBV4-1 and TRBJ1-5; 9 bases fit TRBD1. The V and J ends lost 2 bases and 7 bases, in that order; junction bases with no gene match: 6. The CDR3 sequence is 15 residues long. Germline CDR1 reads MGHRA; CDR2 reads YSYEKL. CDR3 nucleotide sequence: TGCGCCAGCAGCCAACCGGGACAGGGTCGCCAGCCCCAGCATTTT. The encoded protein is CASSQPGQGRQPQHF.

This rearrangement joins TRBV28 to TRBJ2-1; a weak D match, TRBD2 (6 bases). This CDR3 is built from 16 residues. CDR1 is MDHEN, CDR2 SYDVKM, per germline. Trimming left V 6 bases short and J 6 bases short, with 21 bases between. Written as DNA, the CDR3 is TGTGCCAGCAGCCTCTCCAGCGGGTCCCACCCCAATGAGCAGTTCTTC. This sequence encodes CASSLSSGSHPNEQFF.

This rearrangement joins TRBV7-2 to TRBJ2-1; 9 bases align to TRBD2. Germline trimming cut 3 bases from V and 5 bases from J; bases unmatched to any gene: 5. The CDR3 length is 15 residues. The germline CDR1 and CDR2 sequences are SGHTA and FQGNSA. The CDR3 region has the DNA TGTGCCAGCAGCTTGACTAGCGGACCCAACAATGAGCAGTTCTTC. The encoded protein is CASSLTSGPNNEQFF. Full variable domain (rest looked up from reference TRBV7-2 and TRBJ2-1): GAGVSQSPSNKVTEKGKDVELRCDPISGHTALYWYRQSLGQGLEFLIYFQGNSAPDKSGLPSDRFSAERTGGSVSTLTIQRTQQEDSAVYLCASSLTSGPNNEQFFGPGTRLTVL.

This chain joins TRBV7-2 and TRBJ1-5, with a possible D match to TRBD1 (6 bases). The CDR3 has 14 amino acids. Trimming removed 5 bases from V and 2 bases from J, with 10 bases in between. Germline CDR1 is SGHTA and CDR2 is FQGNSA. The CDR3 here is CASSPQGRNQPQHF. CDR3 nucleotide sequence: TGTGCCAGCAGCCCACAGGGCCGCAATCAGCCCCAGCATTTT.

The chain joins TRBV28 to TRBJ2-7; the match to TRBD1 covers 7 bases. The CDR3 has 12 amino acids. J was trimmed by 6 bases and V by 4 bases; bases with no gene match: 3. Germline V gene sequence: CDR1 MDHEN, CDR2 SYDVKM. The CDR3 sequence: CASSSTGSEQYF. The DNA of the CDR3 is TGTGCCAGCAGTTCGACAGGGAGCGAGCAGTACTTC.

The rearrangement uses TRBV6-5 and TRBJ2-7, with TRBD2 identical over 10 bases. The V segment lost 3 bases and the J segment 4 bases; nucleotides outside the gene matches: 9. The CDR3 has 16 amino acids. Germline CDR1 is MNHEY and CDR2 is SVGAGI. CDR3 in DNA: TGTGCCAGCAGTTATTCTCTAGCGGGAGCTACATACGAGCAGTACTTC. Translating gives CASSYSLAGATYEQYF.

This sequence joins TRBV28 and TRBJ1-1; D may be TRBD1 (5 bases). The germline V gene has CDR1 MDHEN and CDR2 SYDVKM. The CDR3 totals 14 residues. The V and J ends lost 6 bases and 1 base respectively, with 12 bases between them. The CDR3 DNA follows: TGTGCCAGCAGCCGACAGCAACCGAACACTGAAGCTTTCTTT. Translated, it gives CASSRQQPNTEAFF.

This clone was counted at least ten times. Germline is not matched at one junction end, which may reflect a read error. The gene calls are TRBV7-7 and TRBJ1-3; D gene ambiguous. The CDR3 contains 15 residues. CDR1 SSHAT and CDR2 FNYEAQ come from the germline V gene (reference sequence). In DNA form, the CDR3 reads TGTGCTAGCAGCTTCGGTCCCGACTCTGGAAACACCATATATTTT. Residues: CASSFGPDSGNTIYF.

About this clone: The germline gene is not matched at one end of the junction; a read error may be the cause. The rearrangement uses TRBV7-7 and TRBJ2-5, with a weak D call TRBD2 (6 bases). The CDR3 runs 15 residues. The V gene's germline CDR1 is SSHAT and CDR2 FNYEAQ (reference sequence). The CDR3 here is CASSPSPGEGRTQYF. CDR3 in DNA: TGTGCTAGCAGCCCTTCCCCGGGAGAGGGTAGGACCCAGTACTTC. Full variable domain (missing parts from reference TRBV7-7 and TRBJ2-5): GAGVSQSPRYKVTKRGQDVTLRCDPISSHATLYWYQQALGQGPEFLTYFNYEAQPDKSGLPSDRFSAERPEGSISTLTIQRTEQRDSAMYRCASSPSPGEGRTQYFGPGTRLLVL.

The chain carries TRBV19 and TRBJ2-1, with 12 bases that match TRBD2. CDR3 size: 15 residues. V was pared by 7 bases and J by 9 bases, with 10 bases of the junction left unmatched. CDR1 is LNHDA, CDR2 SQIVND, per germline (reference sequence). The CDR3 DNA reads TGTGCCAGTATAAAGACTAGCGGGAGTTTGGGTGAGCAGTTCTTC. Residues: CASIKTSGSLGEQFF.

The CDR3, as DNA: TGTGCCAGCAGTTTATCGGACATCAGGAATGAGCAGTTCTTC. Its translation: CASSLSDIRNEQFF. The V gene is TRBV28, the J gene TRBJ2-1, with D possibly being TRBD1 (5 bases). CDR1 is MDHEN, CDR2 SYDVKM, per germline. CDR3 length: 14 residues. The V end was cut by 1 base, the J end by 7 bases, with 11 bases between.

This sequence joins TRBV3-1 (or the pseudogene TRBV3-2) and TRBJ1-1, with a possible D match to TRBD1 (5 bases). Germline CDR1 is LGHDT and CDR2 is YNNKEL (reference sequence). V lost 0 bases to trimming and J lost 2 bases, with 13 bases between them. The CDR3 has 16 amino acids. CDR3 residues: CASSQDLTARNTEAFF. The CDR3 DNA reads as TGTGCCAGCAGCCAAGATCTGACAGCTCGAAACACTGAAGCTTTCTTT.

The CDR3 region is CAISVFESPDTQYF. The CDR3 DNA reads as TGTGCCATCAGTGTTTTCGAGAGTCCGGATACGCAGTATTTT. The chain has TRBV10-3 and TRBJ2-3; D remains ambiguous. This CDR3 has 14 residues. Trimming cost V 4 bases and J 6 bases, with 14 bases left between them. Looked up from germline, CDR1 is ENHRY and CDR2 is SYGVKD.

The rearrangement joins TRBV30 to TRBJ1-6, with D possibly matching TRBD1 (5 bases). Germline V gene lookup returns CDR1 GTSNPN and CDR2 SVGIG (reference sequence). V was shortened by 2 bases and J by 0 bases, with 14 bases between the two germline ends. The CDR3 totals 17 residues. CDR3 in amino acids: CAWSPLQGYSYNSPLHF. The DNA for the CDR3 is TGTGCCTGGAGTCCCCTGCAGGGCTACTCCTATAATTCACCCCTCCACTTT.

The gene calls are TRBV5-1 and TRBJ2-2; no clear D gene. The CDR3 extends over 15 amino acids. The germline CDR1 and CDR2 sequences are SGHRS and YFSETQ. V was cut by 0 bases and J by 6 bases, with 12 bases left in between. CDR3 nucleotide sequence: TGCGCCAGCAGCTTGGTGAGATTTAACGCCGGGGAGCTGTTTTTT. This translates into CASSLVRFNAGELFF.